One and the same sample provided the 17 T cell receptor beta chains below, sequenced in a study of blood T cell repertoires in COVID-19. The protocol was immunoSEQ multiplex PCR, while the TCRdb copy is restricted to in-frame clones and leaves out a portion. The top ten clones hold almost 6.5% of a sample with roughly 50,000 clones, more than 80% of them seen once. Sequenced: peripheral blood. Every receptor here comes from a man aged 60 to 75 with acute or convalescent COVID-19.

This clone was counted once. The chain carries TRBV13 and TRBJ2-3; 12 nucleotides line up with TRBD2. The CDR3 is 16 residues long. J gave up 2 bases and V 5 bases, and 5 bases lay outside the gene matches. Germline V lookup: CDR1 PRHDT, CDR2 FYEKMQ (reference sequence). DNA of the CDR3: TGTGCCAGCAGCCCGAGACTAGCGGGGGCCACAGATACGCAGTATTTT. This gives the protein CASSPRLAGATDTQYF. The full variable domain, its missing parts supplied by reference TRBV13 and TRBJ2-3, is AAGVIQSPRHLIKEKRETATLKCYPIPRHDTVYWYQQGPGQDPQFLISFYEKMQSDKGSIPDRFSAQQFSDYHSELNMSSLELGDSALYFCASSPRLAGATDTQYFGPGTRLTVL.

The V call is TRBV7-8, the J call TRBJ2-7; 8 bases are shared with TRBD2. The J segment lost 0 bases and the V segment lost 5 bases, leaving 6 bases of the junction unmatched. The V gene's germline CDR1 is SGHVS and CDR2 FQNEAQ. The CDR3 loop spans 15 amino acids. The CDR3 region has the DNA TGTGCCAGCAGCCCCGGGGGGGGTCTCTCCTACGAGCAGTACTTC. Translating gives CASSPGGGLSYEQYF.

A single count supports this clone. The chain has TRBV18 and TRBJ2-1, with 14 bases lining up with TRBD2. This CDR3 contains 17 residues. J gave up 8 bases and V 3 bases, and 9 bases lay outside the gene matches. CDR1 is KGHSH, CDR2 LQKENI, per germline. The CDR3 here is CASSPLPTSGRVHEQFF. Here the CDR3 DNA reads TGTGCCAGCTCACCCCTTCCGACTAGCGGGAGGGTCCATGAGCAGTTCTTC.

The chain couples TRBV12-3 or TRBV12-4 to TRBJ2-5, with 10 bases identical to TRBD1. The CDR3 has 13 residues. V gave up 6 bases and J gave up 5 bases; unmatched junction bases: 3. This chain's CDR3 is CASRTGGRETQYF. Written as DNA, the CDR3 is TGTGCCAGCAGGACAGGGGGCCGGGAGACCCAGTACTTC.

This rearrangement joins TRBV3-1 (or the pseudogene TRBV3-2) to TRBJ2-7; D might be TRBD2 (5 bases). The CDR3 length is 15 residues. The germline V gene has CDR1 LGHDT and CDR2 YNNKEL (reference sequence). The ends were cut back, 0 bases at V and 7 bases at J, with 16 bases in the middle. In DNA form, the CDR3 reads TGTGCCAGCAGCCAAGATCTCCGTACTAGTAGTGAGCAGTACTTC. Translated, it gives CASSQDLRTSSEQYF.

This clone was seen only a few times. The chain employs TRBV9 and TRBJ2-3; D is uncertain. V lost 0 bases, J lost 6 bases, and 14 bases lay in between. This CDR3 is 15 amino acids long. Germline V gene sequence: CDR1 SGDLS, CDR2 YYNGEE. The CDR3 DNA is TGTGCCAGCAGCGTAGTTGTTTACCAACACGATACGCAGTATTTT. Translated, it gives CASSVVVYQHDTQYF. The full variable domain, with the rest looked up from reference TRBV9 and TRBJ2-3, is DSGVTQTPKHLITATGQRVTLRCSPRSGDLSVYWYQQSLDQGLQFLIQYYNGEERAKGNILERFSAQQFPDLHSELNLSSLELGDSALYFCASSVVVYQHDTQYFGPGTRLTVL.

J is TRBJ2-5 and V is TRBV9; TRBD1 matches 8 bases. CDR3 length equals 17 residues. CDR1 and CDR2 (germline): SGDLS, YYNGEE. J lost 5 bases, V lost 3 bases, and 15 bases had no gene match. The CDR3 here is CASSARPRTGPAETQYF. CDR3 nucleotides: TGTGCCAGCAGCGCCCGCCCTCGGACAGGGCCGGCGGAGACCCAGTACTTC.

The chain links TRBV4-1 to TRBJ1-4, with 8 bases lining up with TRBD1. CDR3 length equals 17 residues. The V segment lost 4 bases and the J segment 10 bases; nucleotides outside the gene matches: 17. The germline CDR1 and CDR2 sequences are MGHRA and YSYEKL. The CDR3 coding sequence is TGCGCCAGCAGCCGAGAAGTAGGACAGGGAGCATTGGCAAAACTGTTTTTT. The encoded protein is CASSREVGQGALAKLFF.

The chain is built from TRBV14 and TRBJ2-7; D unresolved. Germline V gene lookup returns CDR1 SGHDN and CDR2 FVKESK. The ends were cut back, 0 bases at V and 6 bases at J, with 9 bases in the middle. This CDR3 is 13 amino acids long. In DNA, the CDR3 is TGTGCCAGCAGCCAAGACCTGCGCGGCGAGCAGTACTTC. This codes for CASSQDLRGEQYF.

This rearrangement joins TRBV28 to TRBJ2-1, with TRBD2 identical over 7 bases. The germline CDR1 and CDR2 sequences are MDHEN and SYDVKM. Unmatched junction bases numbered 1, after V lost 5 bases and J lost 0 bases. The CDR3 runs 14 residues. CDR3 amino acids: CASSGGSSYNEQFF. The CDR3 DNA reads as TGTGCCAGCAGTGGCGGGAGCTCCTACAATGAGCAGTTCTTC.

The gene calls are TRBV11-3 and TRBJ1-5, with D hard to call. Germline V CDR1 and CDR2: SGHNT, YENEEA. The ends were cut back, 2 bases at V and 0 bases at J, with 14 bases in the middle. The CDR3 extends over 17 amino acids. CDR3 DNA: TGTGCCAGCAGCTTAACACTCCAGGCCTATAGCAATCAGCCCCAGCATTTT. This sequence encodes CASSLTLQAYSNQPQHF. Full variable domain (missing parts from reference TRBV11-3 and TRBJ1-5): EAGVVQSPRYKIIEKKQPVAFWCNPISGHNTLYWYLQNLGQGPELLIRYENEEAVDDSQLPKDRFSAERLKGVDSTLKIQPAELGDSAVYLCASSLTLQAYSNQPQHFGDGTRLSIL.

The chain links TRBV16 to TRBJ2-1, with a tentative D call TRBD2 (6 bases). The CDR3 length is 19 residues. The V end was cut by 0 bases, the J end by 0 bases, with 18 bases between. Looked up from germline, CDR1 is KGHSY and CDR2 is FQNENV. The CDR3 is CASSQSPAGSASSYNEQFF. CDR3 bases: TGTGCCAGCAGCCAATCGCCGGCCGGGAGCGCGAGCTCCTACAATGAGCAGTTCTTC. The variable domain in full, with the rest retrieved from reference TRBV16 and TRBJ2-1, is GEEVAQTPKHLVRGEGQKAKLYCAPIKGHSYVFWYQQVLKNEFKFLISFQNENVFDETGMPKERFSAKCLPNSPCSLEIQATKLEDSAVYFCASSQSPAGSASSYNEQFFGPGTRLTVL.

This chain uses TRBV2 with TRBJ1-5; 7 bases are a match to TRBD1. The CDR3 is made up of 15 amino acids. V was pared by 6 bases and J by 2 bases, with 7 bases of the junction left unmatched. Germline V CDR1 and CDR2: SNHLY, FYNNEI. Written as DNA, the CDR3 is TGTGCCAGCAGAGAGACAGGGTGGCGCAATCAGCCCCAGCATTTT. Its translation: CASRETGWRNQPQHF.

The rearrangement joins TRBV9 to TRBJ2-7, with TRBD2 matching over 8 bases. CDR3 length equals 18 residues. Trimming removed 0 bases from V and 3 bases from J; junction bases left unmatched: 14. Looked up from germline, CDR1 is SGDLS and CDR2 is YYNGEE. The CDR3 nucleotides are TGTGCCAGCAGCGTAGTCCGTCGGCCGGGAGGGCCTGGCTACGAGCAGTACTTC. Its translation: CASSVVRRPGGPGYEQYF.

This clone has just a few counts. The chain recombines TRBV28 with TRBJ2-3; 12 bases are a match to TRBD2. The V segment lost 6 bases and the J segment 8 bases; nucleotides outside the gene matches: 21. From germline, CDR1 is MDHEN and CDR2 SYDVKM. The CDR3 covers 19 residues. CDR3 sequence reads: CASSQRPNTSGRYARTQYF. The CDR3 bases are TGTGCCAGCAGCCAAAGGCCGAATACTAGCGGGAGGTATGCTCGTACGCAGTATTTT.

The chain combines TRBV4-1 with TRBJ2-5, with TRBD2 matching over 7 bases. Germline-derived CDR1 and CDR2 are MGHRA and YSYEKL. The CDR3 has 18 amino acids. J was trimmed by 2 bases and V by 0 bases; bases with no gene match: 12. This CDR3 reads CASSQDPPPGEGQETQYF. CDR3 DNA sequence: TGCGCCAGCAGCCAAGACCCCCCCCCTGGGGAGGGGCAAGAGACCCAGTACTTC.

V gene TRBV24-1 combines with J gene TRBJ2-5; 11 bases map to TRBD2. V gave up 4 bases and J gave up 5 bases; unmatched junction bases: 8. The V gene's germline CDR1 is KGHDR and CDR2 SFDVKD. The CDR3 extends over 16 amino acids. CDR3 sequence: CATSDPLAGGGETQYF. The CDR3 nucleotides are TGTGCCACCAGTGACCCCTTAGCGGGAGGGGGGGAGACCCAGTACTTC.